The clone carrying this T cell receptor beta chain was recorded many times. This sample is drawn from a study of T cells after yellow fever vaccination. TCRdb re-derived calls from the 5' RACE reads in MiXCR, one entry per CDR3 protein. The data contain about 320,000 distinct CDR3 sequences, 3.5% to 4.5% of them singletons. Germline trimming cut 2 bases from V and 2 bases from J; bases unmatched to any gene: 3. The CDR3 spans 15 residues. The source material was PBMCs, sampled 15 days after the yellow fever booster vaccination. This rearrangement joins TRBV12-3 or TRBV12-4 to TRBJ2-7; 10 bases are a match to TRBD1. This clonotype was obtained from a man in his late teens or twenties who received the YFV17D yellow fever vaccine. The CDR3 loop is CASSLSGQGTYEQYF. The CDR3 coding sequence is TGTGCCAGCAGTTTATCGGGACAGGGGACCTACGAGCAGTACTTC.